This is a list of T cell receptor beta chains from one sample in a study of blood T cells in healthy people across ages. A single record per CDR3 protein comes from TCRdb applying MiXCR to the 5' RACE reads. The sample records 850,000 or so distinct CDR3 sequences, 29% being singletons. Input material: blood. The receptors shown here come from a woman of 80 years or more in good health. CDR3s include the opening cysteine and the closing phenylalanine or tryptophan. D genes are given only for firm matches. Size is omitted from some rows. Given values are once, few, many or a class for expanded clones.

v_gene: TRBV13; d_gene: .; j_gene: TRBJ2-4; abundance: once; CDR3aa: CASSWAENIQYF
v_gene: TRBV7-2; d_gene: .; j_gene: TRBJ1-5; abundance: .; CDR3aa: CASSLNRGVNQPQHF
v_gene: TRBV7-2; d_gene: TRBD2; j_gene: TRBJ2-5; abundance: .; CDR3aa: CASSDPSGSLFEETQYF
v_gene: TRBV24-1; d_gene: .; j_gene: TRBJ2-6; abundance: .; CDR3aa: CATSDQDSSGANVLTF
v_gene: TRBV6-1; d_gene: .; j_gene: TRBJ2-7; abundance: many; CDR3aa: CASSEHLRPSYEQYF
v_gene: TRBV10-3; d_gene: TRBD1; j_gene: TRBJ1-2; abundance: many; CDR3aa: CAIRESGQGWGYTF
v_gene: TRBV20-1; d_gene: TRBD2; j_gene: TRBJ2-3; abundance: many; CDR3aa: CSASPRGVTFTDTQYF
v_gene: TRBV4-1; d_gene: .; j_gene: TRBJ2-5; abundance: many; CDR3aa: CASSQDVYAETQYF
v_gene: TRBV20-1; d_gene: TRBD1; j_gene: TRBJ2-5; abundance: many; CDR3aa: CSARAGQGVSETQYF
v_gene: TRBV20-1; d_gene: .; j_gene: TRBJ1-5; abundance: few; CDR3aa: CSASPGDGQPQHF
v_gene: TRBV10-3; d_gene: TRBD2; j_gene: TRBJ2-1; abundance: .; CDR3aa: CAISELGTSGDYNEQFF
v_gene: TRBV7-9; d_gene: .; j_gene: TRBJ2-1; abundance: many; CDR3aa: CASSSPGEVYNEQFF
v_gene: TRBV28; d_gene: .; j_gene: TRBJ1-2; abundance: many; CDR3aa: CASSLKGHGYTF
v_gene: TRBV5-5; d_gene: .; j_gene: TRBJ1-6; abundance: many; CDR3aa: CASSLIQGALHF
v_gene: TRBV6-2/TRBV6-3; d_gene: TRBD1; j_gene: TRBJ1-5; abundance: many; CDR3aa: CASSSNRGRQPQHF
v_gene: TRBV20-1; d_gene: .; j_gene: TRBJ2-7; abundance: many; CDR3aa: CSASIPGSHEQYF
v_gene: TRBV7-2; d_gene: .; j_gene: TRBJ2-5; abundance: many; CDR3aa: CASSLGTGLVETQYF
v_gene: TRBV18; d_gene: .; j_gene: TRBJ2-3; abundance: many; CDR3aa: CASSPPGSTDTQYF
v_gene: TRBV9; d_gene: .; j_gene: TRBJ2-1; abundance: many; CDR3aa: CASSVGSTSPNEQFF
v_gene: TRBV28; d_gene: .; j_gene: TRBJ2-4; abundance: many; CDR3aa: CASSLRSGQKNIQYF
v_gene: TRBV5-1; d_gene: .; j_gene: TRBJ1-2; abundance: many; CDR3aa: CASSLNSGSYGYTF
v_gene: TRBV12-3/TRBV12-4; d_gene: .; j_gene: TRBJ1-1; abundance: many; CDR3aa: CASSLGPTGPRVDEAFF
v_gene: TRBV5-1; d_gene: .; j_gene: TRBJ1-2; abundance: many; CDR3aa: CASTGRAGDYGYTF
v_gene: TRBV7-2; d_gene: .; j_gene: TRBJ1-4; abundance: .; CDR3aa: CASSFSSTNEKRFF
v_gene: TRBV4-3; d_gene: .; j_gene: TRBJ2-1; abundance: .; CDR3aa: CASNQDAIRSYNEQFF
v_gene: TRBV18; d_gene: TRBD1; j_gene: TRBJ1-2; abundance: .; CDR3aa: CASSEQGRDYGYTF
v_gene: TRBV28; d_gene: .; j_gene: TRBJ2-4; abundance: many; CDR3aa: CASSPAQGDKNIQYF
v_gene: TRBV7-9; d_gene: .; j_gene: TRBJ2-5; abundance: many; CDR3aa: CASSLAPSGEQETQYF
v_gene: TRBV20-1; d_gene: .; j_gene: TRBJ2-1; abundance: few; CDR3aa: CSASLPLGEQFF
v_gene: TRBV6-5; d_gene: .; j_gene: TRBJ2-3; abundance: many; CDR3aa: CASSYAQTYFTDTQYF
v_gene: TRBV5-1; d_gene: .; j_gene: TRBJ2-3; abundance: .; CDR3aa: CASSLDGSSTDTQYF
v_gene: TRBV3-1; d_gene: TRBD2; j_gene: TRBJ2-3; abundance: many; CDR3aa: CASRQSGGRGDTQYF
v_gene: TRBV13; d_gene: TRBD1; j_gene: TRBJ2-7; abundance: many; CDR3aa: CASSLVGTGAEQYF
v_gene: TRBV29-1; d_gene: .; j_gene: TRBJ1-1; abundance: .; CDR3aa: CSVVGVETEAFF
v_gene: TRBV30; d_gene: TRBD2; j_gene: TRBJ2-1; abundance: .; CDR3aa: CACSPGLAVYNEQFF
v_gene: TRBV20-1; d_gene: TRBD2; j_gene: TRBJ2-1; abundance: .; CDR3aa: CSAPVAGPTNEQFF
v_gene: TRBV5-1; d_gene: .; j_gene: TRBJ2-5; abundance: many; CDR3aa: CASCDPTETQYF
v_gene: TRBV5-1; d_gene: .; j_gene: TRBJ1-2; abundance: .; CDR3aa: CASSYNDRIYGYTF
v_gene: TRBV6-1; d_gene: .; j_gene: TRBJ1-4; abundance: few; CDR3aa: CASSEMATNEKLFF
v_gene: TRBV7-2; d_gene: .; j_gene: TRBJ2-3; abundance: .; CDR3aa: CASSFGHLSSTDTQYF
v_gene: TRBV6-6; d_gene: .; j_gene: TRBJ2-7; abundance: .; CDR3aa: CASSYGAGRSYEQYF
v_gene: TRBV20-1; d_gene: .; j_gene: TRBJ2-5; abundance: many; CDR3aa: CSARGAHGGETQYF